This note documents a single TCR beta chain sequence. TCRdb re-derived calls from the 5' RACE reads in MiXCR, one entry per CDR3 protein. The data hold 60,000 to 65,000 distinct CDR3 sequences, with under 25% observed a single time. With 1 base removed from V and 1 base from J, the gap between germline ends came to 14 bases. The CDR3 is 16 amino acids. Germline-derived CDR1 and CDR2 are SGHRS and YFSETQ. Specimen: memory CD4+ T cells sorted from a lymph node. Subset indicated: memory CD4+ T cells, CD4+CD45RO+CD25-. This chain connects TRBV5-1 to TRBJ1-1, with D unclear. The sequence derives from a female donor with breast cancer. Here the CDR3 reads CASSLRGAQANTEAFF. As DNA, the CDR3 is TGCGCCAGCAGCTTGAGAGGAGCTCAGGCGAACACTGAAGCTTTCTTT.